This TCR beta chain is from a study of control samples from healthy donors and cancer patients. Produced via immunoSEQ multiplex PCR; TCRdb's table is partial and in-frame only. The sample lists some 150,000 clones, roughly 95% occurring once. This CDR3 has 13 residues. Between the trimmed V and J ends, which lost 5 bases and 7 bases, there was a span of 9 bases. Germline V gene data show CDR1 as MNHEY and CDR2 as SVGAGI. The specimen sequenced was blood. This TCR was sampled from a woman between 25 and 40 years old in good health. V and J are TRBV6-5 and TRBJ1-6; D unresolved. The DNA for the CDR3 is TGTGCCAGCAGTACCCGAGGGAATTCACCCCTCCACTTT. It codes for CASSTRGNSPLHF.